The present T cell receptor (beta chain) was sequenced within a study of cytomegalovirus exposure and HLA in healthy donors. Study findings and constraints: Excluded: some indistinguishable V segments such as TRBV6-2 and TRBV6-3.

About this clone: No antigen is known for it.

Trimming took 7 bases from V and 6 from J; bases not matched to a gene: 7. This CDR3 contains 12 residues. Looked up from germline, CDR1 is SQVTM and CDR2 is ANQGSEA. PCR used 60 Vbeta primers and 13 Jbeta primers. Data came from immunoSEQ multiplex PCR; TCRdb stores just in-frame clones and leaves some out. The table lists over 150,000 clones, 70% to 85% of them singletons, with 4.3% in the top ten. The sample consisted of PBMCs. The TCR originated in a man in his forties in good health and CMV-seronegative. The chain combines TRBV29-1 with TRBJ2-7; 9 nucleotides line up with TRBD1. CDR3: CSAGTGLAEQYF. CDR3 bases: TGCAGCGCTGGGACAGGGTTGGCCGAGCAGTACTTC.